This entry concerns a single T cell receptor beta chain. Its antigen is currently unknown. This specimen comes from a study of CD8 T cells in Susac syndrome. Random hexamers were used to reverse transcribe the RNA input (roughly 0.5 to 1 ug). The CDR3 of TCR beta was amplified by immunoSEQ multiplex PCR across 54 Vbeta and 13 Jbeta. TCRdb re-called the immunoSEQ multiplex PCR reads with MiXCR, one entry per CDR3 protein. Of 150,000 to 200,000 distinct CDR3 sequences in the sample, just under 95% were seen once. Study conclusions and caveats: Clonal expansion did not appear in Susac syndrome CD4+ T cell repertoires. Only a relatively small number of individuals were included in the TCR sequencing and HLA analysis.

The authors negatively isolated CD8+ and CD4+ T cells and FACS-enriched TEMRA cells. Unmatched junction bases numbered 7, after V lost 3 bases and J lost 3 bases. Germline values: CDR1 SGDLS, CDR2 YYNGEE. The CDR3 has 15 amino acids. The chain uses TRBV9 and TRBJ2-5, with 8 bases lining up with TRBD1. The source of this sequence is a human donor with Susac syndrome. The sample consisted of CD4+ T cells from PBMCs. CDR3 nucleotide sequence: TGTGCCAGCAGCGCAGGACAGGGTAGGGAAGAGACCCAGTACTTC. It codes for CASSAGQGREETQYF. The full variable domain, its missing parts supplied by reference TRBV9 and TRBJ2-5, is DSGVTQTPKHLITATGQRVTLRCSPRSGDLSVYWYQQSLDQGLQFLIQYYNGEERAKGNILERFSAQQFPDLHSELNLSSLELGDSALYFCASSAGQGREETQYFGPGTRLLVL.